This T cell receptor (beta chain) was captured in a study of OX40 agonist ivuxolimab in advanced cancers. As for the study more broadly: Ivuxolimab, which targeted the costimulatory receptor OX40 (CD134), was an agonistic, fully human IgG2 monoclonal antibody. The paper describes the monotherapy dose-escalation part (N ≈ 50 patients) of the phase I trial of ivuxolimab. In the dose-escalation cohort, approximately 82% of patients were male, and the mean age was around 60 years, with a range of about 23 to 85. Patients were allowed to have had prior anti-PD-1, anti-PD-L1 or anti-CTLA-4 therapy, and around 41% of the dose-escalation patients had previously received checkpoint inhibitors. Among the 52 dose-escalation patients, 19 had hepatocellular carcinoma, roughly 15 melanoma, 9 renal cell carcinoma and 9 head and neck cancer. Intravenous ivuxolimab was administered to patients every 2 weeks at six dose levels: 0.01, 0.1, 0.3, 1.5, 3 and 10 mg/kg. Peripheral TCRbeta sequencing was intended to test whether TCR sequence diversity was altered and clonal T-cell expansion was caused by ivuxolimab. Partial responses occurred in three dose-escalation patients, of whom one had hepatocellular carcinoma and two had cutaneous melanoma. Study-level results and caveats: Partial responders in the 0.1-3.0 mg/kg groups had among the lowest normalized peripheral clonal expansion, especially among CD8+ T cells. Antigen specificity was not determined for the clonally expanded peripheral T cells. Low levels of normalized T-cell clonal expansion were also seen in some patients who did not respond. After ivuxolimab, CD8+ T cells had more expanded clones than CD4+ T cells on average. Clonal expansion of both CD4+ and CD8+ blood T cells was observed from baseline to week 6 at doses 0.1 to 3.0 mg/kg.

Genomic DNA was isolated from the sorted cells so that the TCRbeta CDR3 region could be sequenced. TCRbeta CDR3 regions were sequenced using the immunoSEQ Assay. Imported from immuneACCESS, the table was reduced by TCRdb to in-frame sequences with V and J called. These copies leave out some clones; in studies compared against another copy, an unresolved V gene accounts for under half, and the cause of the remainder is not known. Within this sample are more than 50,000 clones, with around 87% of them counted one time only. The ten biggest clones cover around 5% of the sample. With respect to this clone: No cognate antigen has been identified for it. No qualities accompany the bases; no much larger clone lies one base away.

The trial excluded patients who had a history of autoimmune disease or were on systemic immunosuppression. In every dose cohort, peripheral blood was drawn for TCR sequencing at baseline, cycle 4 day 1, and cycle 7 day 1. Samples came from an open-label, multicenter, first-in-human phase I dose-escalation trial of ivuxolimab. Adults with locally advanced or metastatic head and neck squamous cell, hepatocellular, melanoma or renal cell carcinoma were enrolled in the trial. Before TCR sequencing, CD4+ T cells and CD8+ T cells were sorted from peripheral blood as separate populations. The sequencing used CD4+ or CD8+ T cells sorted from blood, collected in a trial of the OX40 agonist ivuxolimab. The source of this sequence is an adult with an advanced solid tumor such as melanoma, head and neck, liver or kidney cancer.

The sequence in DNA is TGTGCCTGGAGTCCCCGAAAAGGACAATCCAATCAGCCCCAGCATTTT. This gives the protein CAWSPRKGQSNQPQHF. The chain joins TRBV30 to TRBJ1-5; the D region possibly corresponds to TRBD1 (5 bases align). The germline ends are 17 bases apart after V is trimmed by 2 bases and J by 3 bases. CDR1 and CDR2, looked up from the germline V gene (reference sequence), are GTSNPN and SVGIG. Reading from cysteine to phenylalanine, the CDR3 counts 16 amino acids. Only CDR3 DNA remains: 48 bases, in frame from the first base.